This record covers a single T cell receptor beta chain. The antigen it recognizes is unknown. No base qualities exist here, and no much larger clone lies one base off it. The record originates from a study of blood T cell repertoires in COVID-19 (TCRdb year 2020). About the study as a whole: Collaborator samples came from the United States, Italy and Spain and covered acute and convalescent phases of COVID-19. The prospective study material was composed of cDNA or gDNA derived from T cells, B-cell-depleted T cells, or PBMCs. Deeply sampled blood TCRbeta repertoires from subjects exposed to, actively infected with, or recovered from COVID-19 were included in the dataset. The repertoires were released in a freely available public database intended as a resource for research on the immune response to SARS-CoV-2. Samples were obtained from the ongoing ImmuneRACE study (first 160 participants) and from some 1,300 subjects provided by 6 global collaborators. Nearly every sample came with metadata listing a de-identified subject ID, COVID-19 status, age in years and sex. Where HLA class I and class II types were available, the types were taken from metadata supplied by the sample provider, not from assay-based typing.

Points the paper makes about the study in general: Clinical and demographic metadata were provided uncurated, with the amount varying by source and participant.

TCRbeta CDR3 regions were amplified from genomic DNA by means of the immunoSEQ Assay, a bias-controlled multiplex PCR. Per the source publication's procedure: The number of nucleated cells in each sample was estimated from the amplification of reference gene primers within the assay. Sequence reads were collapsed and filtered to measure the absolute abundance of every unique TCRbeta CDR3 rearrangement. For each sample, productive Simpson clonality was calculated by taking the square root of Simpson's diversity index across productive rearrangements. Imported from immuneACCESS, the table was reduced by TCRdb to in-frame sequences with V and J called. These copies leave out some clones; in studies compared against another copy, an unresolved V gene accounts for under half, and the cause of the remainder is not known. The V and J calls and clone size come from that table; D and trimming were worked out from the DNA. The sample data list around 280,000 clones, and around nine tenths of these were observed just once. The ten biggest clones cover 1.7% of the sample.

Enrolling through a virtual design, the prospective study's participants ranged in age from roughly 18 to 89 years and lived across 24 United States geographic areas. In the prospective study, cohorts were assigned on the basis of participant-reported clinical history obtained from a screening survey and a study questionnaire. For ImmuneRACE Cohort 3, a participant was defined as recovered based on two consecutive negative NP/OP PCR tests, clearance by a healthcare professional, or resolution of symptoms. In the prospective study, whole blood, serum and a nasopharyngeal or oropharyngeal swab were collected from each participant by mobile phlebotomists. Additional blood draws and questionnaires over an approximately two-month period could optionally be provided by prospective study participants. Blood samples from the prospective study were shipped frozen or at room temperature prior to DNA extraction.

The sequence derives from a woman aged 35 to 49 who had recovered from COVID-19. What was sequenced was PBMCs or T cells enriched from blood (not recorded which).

CDR3 sequence: CASSPGLLDLSTDTQYF. The DNA sequence follows: TGTGCCAGCTCTCCGGGACTCCTCGACCTTAGCACAGATACGCAGTATTTT. The chain is made from TRBV18 and TRBJ2-3; a tentative D call is TRBD2 (6 bases match). The CDR3 spans 17 residues, from the cysteine through the phenylalanine. Only the CDR3 portion is preserved as DNA: 51 bases, with reading frame beginning at the first base. CDR1 and CDR2 were assigned from the germline V gene as KGHSH and LQKENI. The V end loses 6 bases and the J end loses 0 bases, and a stretch of 19 bases separates them. Here the CDR3 is joined to the reference TRBV18 and TRBJ2-3 genes, and the full variable domain is: NAGVMQNPRHLVRRRGQEARLRCSPMKGHSHVYWYRQLPEEGLKFMVYLQKENIIDESGMPKERFSAEFPKEGPSILRIQQVVRGDSAAYFCASSPGLLDLSTDTQYFGPGTRLTVL.